This entry lists 29 T cell receptor beta chains sequenced from one sample in a study of early T cells in non-severe SARS-CoV-2 infection. TCRdb re-analysed the 5' RACE reads in MiXCR, keeping a single row per CDR3 protein. The sample lists approximately 60,000 distinct CDR3 sequences, 10% to 15% occurring once. Sequences were obtained from whole blood. The receptor source for this set is an adult who was a healthcare worker with PCR-confirmed SARS-CoV-2 infection or an uninfected control (not recorded which).

In this sample, this clonotype turned up a few times. The genes are TRBV10-1 and TRBJ2-7; D possibly matches TRBD1 or TRBD2 (6 bases each). V dropped 4 bases and J dropped 6 bases, with 16 bases sitting between them. The CDR3 consists of 14 residues. The germline V gene encodes CDR1 WNHNN and CDR2 SYGVQD (reference sequence). In DNA form, the CDR3 reads TGCGCCAGCAGTGCCCTCCCCGGAGGGGGCGAGCAGTACTTC. This translates into CASSALPGGGEQYF.

This clonotype was seen ten or more times. This chain connects TRBV20-1 to TRBJ2-3, with D unclear. The V and J ends lost 6 bases and 2 bases respectively, with 18 bases between them. CDR1 is DFQATT, CDR2 SNEGSKA, per germline (reference sequence). The CDR3 runs 15 residues. Here the CDR3 reads CSAWIGSSFTDTQYF. CDR3 in DNA: TGCAGTGCCTGGATTGGGTCATCTTTCACAGATACGCAGTATTTT.

This clonotype has a count of ten or more. The genes are TRBV30 and TRBJ2-2, with D possibly TRBD1 on 6 matching bases. CDR1 GTSNPN and CDR2 SVGIG come from the germline V gene (reference sequence). Trimming shortened V by 5 bases and J by 3 bases, and 16 bases separated the two germline ends. This CDR3 region has 15 residues. CDR3 amino acids: CAWDRGQLDTGELFF. For the CDR3, the DNA is TGTGCCTGGGACCGAGGACAGTTAGACACCGGGGAGCTGTTTTTT.

This clonotype was seen ten or more times. This chain links TRBV7-2 with TRBJ2-1; 9 bases match TRBD2. CDR1 SGHTA and CDR2 FQGNSA come from the germline V gene. Trimming removed 5 bases from V and 4 bases from J; junction bases left unmatched: 9. This CDR3 has 16 residues. The CDR3 reads CASSPWGGGAYNEQFF. CDR3 DNA: TGTGCCAGCAGCCCCTGGGGCGGGGGGGCTTACAATGAGCAGTTCTTC.

This clonotype was counted ten times or more. The chain combines TRBV6-1 with TRBJ1-1; perhaps TRBD1 as D (5 bases). Trimming took off 3 bases at V and 8 bases at J, with 10 bases between the two ends. This CDR3 has 12 amino acids. Germline CDR1 and CDR2: MNHNS and SASEGT. The CDR3 DNA is TGTGCCAGCAGTGACAGGGTGAACGAAGCTTTCTTT. It encodes CASSDRVNEAFF.

This clonotype occurred a few times. This chain connects TRBV19 to TRBJ1-1; D gene uncertain. The germline V and J ends were trimmed by 5 bases and 6 bases, with 7 bases remaining between them. Germline CDR1 reads LNHDA; CDR2 reads SQIVND (reference sequence). The CDR3 sequence is 11 residues long. In DNA, the CDR3 is TGTGCCAGTAGTCTGTCGGCTGAAGCTTTCTTT. It codes for CASSLSAEAFF.

This clonotype turned up a few times. CDR3 residues: CASSVAWGERAQYF. The DNA of the CDR3 is TGTGCCAGCAGCGTAGCTTGGGGGGAGAGGGCCCAGTACTTC. J is TRBJ2-5 and V is TRBV9, with D possibly TRBD2 on 6 matching bases. There are 14 residues in the CDR3. V lost 0 bases and J 9 bases, leaving 15 bases between the germline ends. CDR1 is SGDLS, CDR2 YYNGEE, per germline.

This clonotype appeared many times. Here the CDR3 DNA reads TGTGCCAGCAGCTTAGTAGCAGGGAATTACAATGAGCAGTTCTTC. Translating it yields CASSLVAGNYNEQFF. The chain recombines TRBV7-2 with TRBJ2-1, with D possibly TRBD1 on 5 matching bases. V gave up 1 base and J gave up 4 bases, with 11 bases separating them. This CDR3 contains 15 residues. Germline CDR1 and CDR2: SGHTA and FQGNSA.

This clonotype was observed many times. V is TRBV20-1 and J is TRBJ1-2; no clear D. V gave up 1 base and J gave up 3 bases, with 3 bases separating them. Germline CDR1 is DFQATT and CDR2 is SNEGSKA (reference sequence). The CDR3 totals 11 residues. CDR3 bases: TGCAGTGCTAGAGGGGACTATGGCTACACCTTC. The encoded protein is CSARGDYGYTF.

The sample holds many counts of this clonotype. The rearrangement joins TRBV18 to TRBJ2-3; D may be TRBD2 (5 bases). This CDR3 has 13 amino acids. From germline, CDR1 is KGHSH and CDR2 LQKENI. Trimming took off 1 base at V and 5 bases at J, with 7 bases between the two ends. CDR3 amino acids: CASSPQGEDTQYF. The CDR3 coding sequence is TGTGCCAGCTCACCACAGGGAGAAGATACGCAGTATTTT.

The table lists this clonotype with a few counts. The chain carries TRBV11-3 and TRBJ2-1; tentative D call: TRBD2 (6 bases). The V end lost 1 base, the J end lost 7 bases, and 11 bases lay between the germline ends. The CDR3 contains 14 residues. The germline CDR1 and CDR2 sequences are SGHNT and YENEEA. The CDR3 nucleotides read TGTGCCAGCAGCTTAGTGGCTAGCGCGAATGAGCAGTTCTTC. Its translation is CASSLVASANEQFF.

This clonotype was found a few times. V is TRBV5-1 and J is TRBJ2-5, with D possibly TRBD2 on 6 matching bases. This CDR3 is built from 14 residues. V shed 3 bases and J shed 5 bases, with 14 bases lying between them. Germline lookup yields CDR1 SGHRS and CDR2 YFSETQ. The CDR3 region has the DNA TGCGCCAGCAGCTCGGGACTGGGCCGGGAGACCCAGTACTTC. This translates into CASSSGLGRETQYF.

This sequence joins TRBV20-1 and TRBJ2-1, with D perhaps TRBD2 (6 bases). Germline V gives CDR1 DFQATT, CDR2 SNEGSKA (reference sequence). The germline V and J ends were trimmed by 1 base and 2 bases, with 18 bases remaining between them. This CDR3 spans 17 amino acids. CDR3 amino acids: CSARGYSSGETYNEQFF. In nucleotides, the CDR3 is TGCAGTGCTAGAGGATACAGTAGCGGAGAGACCTACAATGAGCAGTTCTTC.

There are many counts of this clonotype. The junction differs from germline at one of its ends, possibly a read error. This rearrangement joins TRBV27 to TRBJ2-3, with 10 bases lining up with TRBD2. Per the germline V gene, CDR1 is MNHEY and CDR2 is SMNVEV (reference sequence). CDR3 size: 12 residues. Written as DNA, the CDR3 is TGCTCCAGCGGGAGGGCCTCAGATACGCAGTATTTT. This encodes CSSGRASDTQYF.

A word on this clonotype: One end of the junction does not line up with germline, which may come from a read error. The V and J genes are TRBV11-2 and TRBJ2-7; D might be TRBD1 (5 bases). This CDR3 has 13 amino acids. Germline loops: CDR1 SGHAT, CDR2 FQNNGV. The CDR3 DNA sequence: TGTGCCAGCAGCTTAGCAGGGTCGTACGGGCAGTACTTC. Amino acid sequence: CASSLAGSYGQYF.

This clonotype was counted many times. The genes are TRBV5-1 and TRBJ2-7; 9 nucleotides line up with TRBD2. Germline-derived CDR1 and CDR2 are SGHRS and YFSETQ. Losses at the gene ends were 2 bases for V and 2 bases for J; bases not matched to a gene: 5. The CDR3 is 15 residues long. Here the CDR3 DNA reads TGCGCCAGCAGCTTCTTCAGCGGGAGGACCTACGAGCAGTACTTC. Residues: CASSFFSGRTYEQYF.

This clonotype was observed many times. This sequence joins TRBV29-1 and TRBJ1-4, with a possible D match to TRBD1 (6 bases). This CDR3 is 15 amino acids long. Trimming shortened V by 7 bases and J by 1 base, and 16 bases separated the two germline ends. CDR1 and CDR2 from the germline V gene are SQVTM and ANQGSEA. The CDR3, as DNA: TGCAGCGGGCTACAGGGAATGGGAACTAATGAAAAACTGTTTTTT. Translating it yields CSGLQGMGTNEKLFF. Using reference TRBV29-1 and TRBJ1-4 for the parts outside the CDR3, the full variable domain is SAVISQKPSRDICQRGTSLTIQCQVDSQVTMMFWYRQQPGQSLTLIATANQGSEATYESGFVIDKFPISRPNLTFSTLTVSNMSPEDSSIYLCSGLQGMGTNEKLFFGSGTQLSVL.

The rearrangement uses TRBV10-3 and TRBJ2-7; a possible D gene is TRBD2 (5 bases). The V gene lost 0 bases and the J gene lost 6 bases, with 9 bases spanning the gap. CDR1 and CDR2 (germline): ENHRY, SYGVKD. CDR3 length: 13 residues. CDR3 in DNA: TGTGCCATCAGTGAGTCTCGGAGGCTCGAGCAGTACTTC. This translates into CAISESRRLEQYF.

This clonotype appeared a few times. The chain links TRBV6-5 to TRBJ2-7; TRBD1 aligns across 8 bases. The CDR3 length is 14 residues. With 1 base clipped from V and 5 bases from J, the junction kept 4 bases outside the gene matches. Germline V gene data show CDR1 as MNHEY and CDR2 as SVGAGI. In DNA form, the CDR3 reads TGTGCCAGCAGTTACTTCCCAGGGGGCAACGAGCAGTACTTC. It codes for CASSYFPGGNEQYF.

The gene calls are TRBV9 and TRBJ1-1, with D uncertain. The CDR3 extends over 15 amino acids. Looked up from germline, CDR1 is SGDLS and CDR2 is YYNGEE. Trimming left V 3 bases short and J 4 bases short, with 16 bases between. CDR3 DNA: TGTGCCAGCAGCGCCGGTCCCTACACGGGCACTGAAGCTTTCTTT. Translating it yields CASSAGPYTGTEAFF.

This clonotype was recorded at least ten times. The chain joins TRBV12-3 or TRBV12-4 to TRBJ2-5, with a possible D match to TRBD1 (6 bases). The CDR3 totals 15 residues. V shed 4 bases and J shed 1 base, with 13 bases lying between them. DNA of the CDR3: TGTGCCAGCAGTTCCCCCCTGACAGGCCAAGAGACCCAGTACTTC. This gives the protein CASSSPLTGQETQYF.

This clonotype appeared a single time. CDR3 protein: CASGYEQFF. In DNA form, the CDR3 reads TGTGCCAGTGGGTACGAGCAGTTCTTC. V usage is TRBV7-2 and J usage is TRBJ2-1; D call uncertain. The germline V gene encodes CDR1 SGHTA and CDR2 FQGNSA. CDR3 size: 9 residues. V shed 9 bases and J shed 10 bases, with 7 bases lying between them.

This clonotype was recorded many times. This chain joins TRBV12-3 or TRBV12-4 and TRBJ2-2, with 7 bases identical to TRBD1. The junction had 1 base not matched to a gene; V was cut back by 6 bases and J by 0 bases. The CDR3 runs to 14 residues. CDR3 residues: CASRGTANTGELFF. CDR3 DNA: TGTGCCAGCAGGGGGACAGCGAACACCGGGGAGCTGTTTTTT.

Ten or more counts support this clonotype. The CDR3 DNA is TGTGCCAGCAGCCCCGGGGGGGCCCACGGTGAGCAGTTCTTC. Translated, it gives CASSPGGAHGEQFF. This sequence joins TRBV12-3 or TRBV12-4 and TRBJ2-1; 8 positions agree with TRBD2. Losses at the gene ends were 6 bases for V and 9 bases for J; bases not matched to a gene: 10. The length of the CDR3 is 14 residues.

Many counts were recorded for this clonotype. The V call is TRBV6-5, the J call TRBJ1-2, with D maybe TRBD1 (5 bases). Trimming pared 0 bases from V and 10 bases from J, leaving 21 bases between. This CDR3 is 16 amino acids long. Germline values: CDR1 MNHEY, CDR2 SVGAGI. CDR3: CASSYSSTAKLWDYTF. CDR3 DNA: TGTGCCAGCAGTTACTCGTCGACAGCCAAATTATGGGACTACACCTTC.

In this sample, this clonotype turned up a few times. The chain uses TRBV4-1 and TRBJ1-3; D is possibly TRBD1 (6 bases). CDR3 length: 16 amino acids. Trimming stripped 1 base from V and 2 bases from J, with 12 bases between. The germline V gene has CDR1 MGHRA and CDR2 YSYEKL. Written as DNA, the CDR3 is TGCGCCAGCAGCCAAGCATTTGGACAGACTGGAAACACCATATATTTT. Translating gives CASSQAFGQTGNTIYF.

This clonotype showed up many times. The V call is TRBV9, the J call TRBJ1-1; D is uncertain. The length of the CDR3 is 12 residues. Germline V gives CDR1 SGDLS, CDR2 YYNGEE. The ends were cut back, 3 bases at V and 3 bases at J, with 6 bases in the middle. The CDR3 reads CASSGGYTEAFF. CDR3 DNA: TGTGCCAGCAGCGGAGGGTACACTGAAGCTTTCTTT.

Remarks on this clonotype: A clone one base away is much larger, so this may be a read error. V gene TRBV7-2 combines with J gene TRBJ2-3; D possibly matches TRBD1 or TRBD2 (5 bases each). The CDR3 sequence is 14 residues long. Germline V gene data show CDR1 as SGHTA and CDR2 as FQGNSA. V was clipped by 4 bases and J by 5 bases, with 13 bases between them. This chain's CDR3 is CASSSGTRIDTQYF. The CDR3 bases are TGTGCCAGCAGCTCCGGGACCCGCATAGATACGCAGTATTTT. Looking up the rest from reference TRBV7-2 and TRBJ2-3 gives the full variable domain: GAGVSQSPSNKVTEKGKDVELRCDPISGHTALYWYRQSLGQGLEFLIYFQGNSAPDKSGLPSDRFSAERTGGSVSTLTIQRTQQEDSAVYLCASSSGTRIDTQYFGPGTRLTVL.

This clonotype has a count of ten or more. The CDR3, as DNA: TGTGCCAGCACATCCGGACAGGGCTGGAGTGAAAAACTGTTTTTT. Translating it yields CASTSGQGWSEKLFF. The J gene is TRBJ1-4, the V gene TRBV7-9, with 8 bases that match TRBD1. V lost 7 bases, J lost 7 bases, and 11 bases stayed unmatched. From germline, CDR1 is SEHNR and CDR2 FQNEAQ (reference sequence). CDR3 length: 15 residues.